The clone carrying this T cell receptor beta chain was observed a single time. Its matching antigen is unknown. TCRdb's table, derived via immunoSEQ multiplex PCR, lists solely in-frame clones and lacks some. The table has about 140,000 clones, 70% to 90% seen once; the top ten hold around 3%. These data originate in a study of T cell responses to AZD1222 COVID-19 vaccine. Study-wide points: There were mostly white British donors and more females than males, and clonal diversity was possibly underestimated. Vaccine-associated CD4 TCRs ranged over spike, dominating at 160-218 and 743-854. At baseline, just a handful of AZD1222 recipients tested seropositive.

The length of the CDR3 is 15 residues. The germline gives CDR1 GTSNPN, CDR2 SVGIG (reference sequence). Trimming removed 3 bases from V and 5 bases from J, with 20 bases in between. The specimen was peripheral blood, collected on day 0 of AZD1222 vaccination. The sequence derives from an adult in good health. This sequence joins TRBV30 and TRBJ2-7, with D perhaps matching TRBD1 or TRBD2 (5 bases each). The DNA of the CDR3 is TGTGCCTGGAGACTTTGGGGGACGGGTAGTCACGAGCAGTACTTC. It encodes CAWRLWGTGSHEQYF. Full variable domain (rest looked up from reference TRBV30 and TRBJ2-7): SQTIHQWPATLVQPVGSPLSLECTVEGTSNPNLYWYRQAAGRGLQLLFYSVGIGQISSEVPQNLSASRPQDRQFILSSKKLLLSDSGFYLCAWRLWGTGSHEQYFGPGTRLTVT.